Included here is one T cell receptor (beta chain) sequence, with context. In the original analysis: For nucleated cells, counts were estimated from reference gene primer amplification. Measured with immunoSEQ multiplex PCR; TCRdb has only the in-frame clones, and not every one. That table furnishes V, J and clone size, whereas the DNA furnished D and trimming. The data hold some 57,000 clones, with over 75% observed a single time. The sample comes from a study of blood T cell repertoires in COVID-19. Looking at the study overall: Acute-phase and convalescent COVID-19 samples originated in the United States, Italy and Spain. PBMCs, B-cell-depleted T cells, or T cells were the source of the cDNA or gDNA that made up the material.

The sample consisted of peripheral blood. This sequence originates from a human donor in a cohort sampled during active COVID-19.

The CDR3 bases are TGTGCCAGCAGTGAAAGTCTAGCGGGCTACGGGGAGCTGTTTTTT. Encoded protein: CASSESLAGYGELFF. V is TRBV6-1 and J is TRBJ2-2; TRBD2 aligns across 8 bases. Per germline, CDR1 MNHNS and CDR2 SASEGT. The J segment lost 7 bases and the V segment lost 2 bases, leaving 6 bases of the junction unmatched. The CDR3 spans 15 residues.